One and the same sample provided the 8 T cell receptor beta chains below, sequenced in a study of molecular identifiers for immune sequencing clone quantification. TCRdb re-analysed the PCR reads in MiXCR, keeping a single row per CDR3 protein. The sample gives tens of thousands of distinct CDR3 sequences, approximately 40% of which show up once; about 3.8% is in the top ten. Input material: naive CD8+ T cells from blood, with Jurkat cell RNA spiked in. This sample's subset: FACS-sorted CD8+CD4-CCR7+CD45RA+ naive T cells. The receptors originated from a human donor in good health. Some libraries in this study had Jurkat cell RNA spiked in.

This clonotype was seen a handful of times. This chain joins TRBV6-5 and TRBJ1-5, with 9 positions matching TRBD1. The CDR3 runs 13 residues. The germline CDR1 and CDR2 sequences are MNHEY and SVGAGI. V lost 9 bases and J lost 3; bases outside the gene matches: 3. In DNA, the CDR3 is TGTGCCAGTGGGACAGGGAACAATCAGCCCCAGCATTTT. This sequence encodes CASGTGNNQPQHF.

In this sample, this clonotype is medium-sized. The rearrangement uses TRBV28 and TRBJ2-3; D remains ambiguous. Trimming pared 5 bases from V and 4 bases from J, leaving 7 bases between. The CDR3 length is 12 residues. Germline CDR1 reads MDHEN; CDR2 reads SYDVKM. The CDR3 DNA follows: TGTGCCAGCAGTGTAATCGCAGATACGCAGTATTTT. Its translation: CASSVIADTQYF.

A note on this clonotype: Possible read error: a much larger clone is one base away. V and J are TRBV28 and TRBJ2-5; the D call may be TRBD1 or TRBD2 (5 bases each). V lost 1 base, J lost 5 bases, and 26 bases lay in between. CDR1 and CDR2 (germline): MDHEN, SYDVKM. The CDR3 has 19 amino acids. The CDR3 loop is CASSLSSSALGVVYETQYF. CDR3 in DNA: TGTGCCAGCAGTTTATCGTCATCAGCTCTGGGGGTGGTGTACGAGACCCAGTACTTC.

The chain combines TRBV9 with TRBJ2-5, with D unresolved. From germline, CDR1 is SGDLS and CDR2 YYNGEE. The CDR3 runs to 15 residues. Deletions cut 5 bases from V and 7 bases from J, with 21 bases between. CDR3 nucleotides: TGTGCCAGCAGTGCCGAAGGGATCCCATTAGCGACCCAGTACTTC. Translated: CASSAEGIPLATQYF.

The chain couples TRBV14 to TRBJ2-1, with D unclear. The V gene's germline CDR1 is SGHDN and CDR2 FVKESK. The CDR3 is 15 amino acids. Trimming removed 6 bases at V and 0 bases at J, with 12 bases between. CDR3 region: CASRPGPHSYNEQFF. The CDR3 DNA reads as TGTGCCAGCAGACCCGGACCGCACTCCTACAATGAGCAGTTCTTC.

Details on this clonotype: A read error may explain this, as a much larger clone is one base away. Likely a read error: the CDR3 ends without its conserved phenylalanine or tryptophan. The rearrangement joins TRBV7-2 to TRBJ2-3; 11 positions match TRBD2. V dropped 4 bases and J dropped 0; count of bases not matched to a gene: 6. Germline values: CDR1 SGHTA, CDR2 FQGNSA. CDR3 length: 17 amino acids. CDR3 nucleotides: TGTGCCAGCAGCTCCCCGACTAGCGGGGAAAGCACAGATACGCAGTATTAT. This sequence encodes CASSSPTSGESTDTQYY.

The V and J genes are TRBV9 and TRBJ2-3; D gene uncertain. CDR3 length equals 13 residues. CDR1 is SGDLS, CDR2 YYNGEE, per germline. V lost 0 bases and J lost 2, with 4 bases in between. The CDR3 DNA reads as TGTGCCAGCAGCGTAGGCTTCACAGATACGCAGTATTTT. It codes for CASSVGFTDTQYF. Drawing the rest from reference TRBV9 and TRBJ2-3, the complete variable domain is DSGVTQTPKHLITATGQRVTLRCSPRSGDLSVYWYQQSLDQGLQFLIQYYNGEERAKGNILERFSAQQFPDLHSELNLSSLELGDSALYFCASSVGFTDTQYFGPGTRLTVL.

Points on this clonotype: Given a much more abundant clone one base away, this may be a read error. The J gene is TRBJ2-7, the V gene TRBV28, with unresolved D. CDR1 and CDR2 (germline): MDHEN, SYDVKM. The CDR3 loop spans 14 amino acids. CDR3 sequence: CACRALDGSYEQYF. The CDR3 DNA reads TGTGCCTGCAGAGCATTGGACGGGTCCTACGAGCAGTACTTC.